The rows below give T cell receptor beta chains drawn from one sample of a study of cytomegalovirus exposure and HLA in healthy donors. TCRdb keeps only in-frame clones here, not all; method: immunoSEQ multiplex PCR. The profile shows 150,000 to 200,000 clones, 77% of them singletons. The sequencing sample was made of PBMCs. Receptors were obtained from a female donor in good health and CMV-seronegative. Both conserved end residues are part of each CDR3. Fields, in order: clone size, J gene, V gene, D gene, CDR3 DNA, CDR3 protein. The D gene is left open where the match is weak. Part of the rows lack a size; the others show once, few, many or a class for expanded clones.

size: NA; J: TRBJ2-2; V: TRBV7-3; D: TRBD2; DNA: TGTGCCAGCAGCTTAACGTCTAGCGGGAACACCGGGGAGCTGTTTTTT; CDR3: CASSLTSSGNTGELFF
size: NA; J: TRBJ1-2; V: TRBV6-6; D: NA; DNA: TGTGCCAGCAGTTACTCGAAACGCCAGGGGTCCGTGGGCTACACCTTC; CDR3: CASSYSKRQGSVGYTF
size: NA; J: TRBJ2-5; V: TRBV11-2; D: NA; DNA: TGTGCCAGCAGCCACGGGGTGGGGTTTTCGGGGAAAGAGACCCAGTACTTC; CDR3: CASSHGVGFSGKETQYF
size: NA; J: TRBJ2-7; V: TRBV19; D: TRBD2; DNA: TGTGCCAGTAGTCCCGGGGGGATCCTCTCCTACGAGCAGTACTTC; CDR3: CASSPGGILSYEQYF
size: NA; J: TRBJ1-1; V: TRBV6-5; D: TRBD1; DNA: TGTGCCAGCAGCCGAGACAGGGGAATTTACACTGAAGCTTTCTTT; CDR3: CASSRDRGIYTEAFF
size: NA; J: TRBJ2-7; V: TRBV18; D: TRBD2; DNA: TGTGCCAGCTCACCCCCCGGGGTAGCGGGGGGCGCCTCCTACGAGCAGTACTTC; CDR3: CASSPPGVAGGASYEQYF
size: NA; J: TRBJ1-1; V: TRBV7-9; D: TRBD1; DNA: TGTGCCAGCAGCGACGAGGACAGGGGGCGTGGCACTGAAGCTTTCTTT; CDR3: CASSDEDRGRGTEAFF
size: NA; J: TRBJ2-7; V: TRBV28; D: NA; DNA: TGTGCCAGCAGTGGGCCCTCCTACGAGCAGTACTTC; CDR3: CASSGPSYEQYF
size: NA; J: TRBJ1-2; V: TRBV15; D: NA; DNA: TGTGCCACCAGCAGAGATTTGCGGTTCCCTAACTATGGCTACACCTTC; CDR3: CATSRDLRFPNYGYTF
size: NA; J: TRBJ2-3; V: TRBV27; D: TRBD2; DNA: TGTGCCAGCAGTTCGGGACTAAACACAGATACGCAGTATTTT; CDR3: CASSSGLNTDTQYF
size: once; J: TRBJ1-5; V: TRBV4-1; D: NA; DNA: TGCGCCAGCAGCCAAGATGGGGGGAGTGGGAATCAGCCCCAGCATTTT; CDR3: CASSQDGGSGNQPQHF
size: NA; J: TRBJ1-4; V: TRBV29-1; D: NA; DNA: TGCAGCGTTGGGACAGTTGAAAAACTGTTTTTT; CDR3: CSVGTVEKLFF
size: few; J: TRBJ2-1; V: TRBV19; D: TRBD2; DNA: TGTGCCAGTAGTATAGGGGTTGCTGGTAGCGGGGCTTACAATGAGCAGTTCTTC; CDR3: CASSIGVAGSGAYNEQFF
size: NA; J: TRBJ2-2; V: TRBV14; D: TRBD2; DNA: TGTGCCAGCAGCCAAACCCGGATAGCGGGAGTCACCGGGGAGCTGTTTTTT; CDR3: CASSQTRIAGVTGELFF
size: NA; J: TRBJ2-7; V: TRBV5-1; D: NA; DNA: TGCGCCAGCAGCTTGGTCGGGGGACGGTACGAGCAGTACTTC; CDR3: CASSLVGGRYEQYF